The 18 T cell receptor beta chains given below trace back to one sample, sequenced in a study of cytomegalovirus exposure and HLA in healthy donors. Both 60 Vbeta primers and 13 Jbeta primers went into the PCR. Profiled with immunoSEQ multiplex PCR; TCRdb holds only in-frame clones, not every one. In all, the sample yields under 250,000 clones. Sequenced material: PBMCs. These TCRs come from a girl aged 2-10 years in good health and CMV-seropositive.

The chain has TRBV28 and TRBJ1-1; TRBD1 is a possible D gene (5 bases). From germline, CDR1 is MDHEN and CDR2 SYDVKM. CDR3 length: 14 residues. Between the trimmed V and J ends, which lost 5 bases and 8 bases, there was a span of 18 bases. For the CDR3, the DNA is TGTGCCAGCAGTCCTCTCCCCCGGGGGGGAGAAGCTTTCTTT. Protein sequence: CASSPLPRGGEAFF.

The chain is built from TRBV10-2 and TRBJ2-1, with 8 nucleotides matching TRBD2. The CDR3 totals 14 residues. Germline values: CDR1 WSHSY, CDR2 SAAADI. The junction had 7 bases not matched to a gene; V was cut back by 4 bases and J by 8 bases. CDR3 coding DNA: TGCGCCAGCAGTGTGGGACTAGGGTTCGATGAGCAGTTCTTC. It encodes CASSVGLGFDEQFF.

The chain joins TRBV18 to TRBJ2-7; the D gene is possibly TRBD2 (5 bases). Trimming pared 3 bases from V and 3 bases from J, leaving 12 bases between. Germline values: CDR1 KGHSH, CDR2 LQKENI. There are 14 residues in the CDR3. CDR3 region: CASSPIRESYEQYF. The CDR3 nucleotides are TGTGCCAGCTCACCGATCCGGGAAAGCTACGAGCAGTACTTC.

This rearrangement joins TRBV27 to TRBJ1-5, with 7 bases aligning to TRBD1. V shed 6 bases, J shed 2 bases, and the junction held 4 bases outside the gene matches. Germline CDR1 MNHEY, CDR2 SMNVEV (reference sequence). The CDR3 consists of 14 residues. CDR3 DNA: TGTGCCAGCAGCCCCGGACAGGGCAATCAGCCCCAGCATTTT. Translation gives CASSPGQGNQPQHF.

The chain joins TRBV6-1 to TRBJ2-7, with a tentative D call TRBD1 (5 bases). CDR3 length: 13 residues. The V gene's germline CDR1 is MNHNS and CDR2 SASEGT. The V end lost 7 bases, the J end lost 2 bases, and 12 bases lay between the germline ends. The CDR3 sequence: CASTYSGTYEQYF. CDR3 DNA sequence: TGTGCCAGCACCTATTCAGGGACCTACGAGCAGTACTTC.

The chain recombines TRBV27 with TRBJ2-3; 8 bases are shared with TRBD1. Looked up from germline, CDR1 is MNHEY and CDR2 is SMNVEV (reference sequence). The CDR3 is 15 amino acids. Trimming removed 3 bases from V and 3 bases from J; junction bases left unmatched: 5. CDR3 nucleotides: TGTGCCAGCAGTTTGGGGCAGGGGGCAACAGATACGCAGTATTTT. It specifies CASSLGQGATDTQYF.

The chain links TRBV28 to TRBJ2-2; D unclear. From germline, CDR1 is MDHEN and CDR2 SYDVKM. The CDR3 runs 17 residues. Trimming pared 1 base from V and 0 bases from J, leaving 12 bases between. CDR3 nucleotide sequence: TGTGCCAGCAGTTTATATCGGTTAATGGCGAACACCGGGGAGCTGTTTTTT. Translation: CASSLYRLMANTGELFF.

The rearrangement uses TRBV29-1 and TRBJ1-2; possibly TRBD1 for D (5 bases). V dropped 7 bases and J dropped 4 bases, with 16 bases sitting between them. Per the germline V gene, CDR1 is SQVTM and CDR2 is ANQGSEA. This CDR3 has 13 residues. The CDR3 sequence is CSALEGEGYGYTF. Here the CDR3 DNA reads TGCAGCGCTCTCGAAGGGGAGGGCTATGGCTACACCTTC.

The chain couples TRBV15 to TRBJ1-4; 7 nucleotides line up with TRBD1. This CDR3 has 14 amino acids. After removal of 6 bases from V and 6 bases from J, the junction contained 7 bases not matched to a gene. The germline V gene encodes CDR1 LNHNV and CDR2 YYDKDF (reference sequence). The CDR3 nucleotides read TGTGCCACCAGGGATGACAGGGTAGATGAAAAACTGTTTTTT. It specifies CATRDDRVDEKLFF.

The chain combines TRBV5-1 with TRBJ2-7; D is undetermined. CDR1 is SGHRS, CDR2 YFSETQ, per germline. The ends were cut back, 2 bases at V and 0 bases at J, with 3 bases in the middle. This CDR3 region has 12 residues. CDR3 in DNA: TGCGCCAGCAGCTTTAGCTCCTACGAGCAGTACTTC. It specifies CASSFSSYEQYF.

The rearrangement joins TRBV11-2 to TRBJ2-7, with D hard to call. The CDR3 extends over 12 amino acids. Trimming took off 8 bases at V and 5 bases at J, with 13 bases between the two ends. Germline CDR1 SGHAT, CDR2 FQNNGV. The CDR3 spells CASVGSLHEQYF. The CDR3 bases are TGTGCCAGCGTGGGTAGCCTCCACGAGCAGTACTTC.

This rearrangement joins TRBV29-1 to TRBJ2-1; D unclear. Trimming took 4 bases from V and 3 from J, leaving 13 bases between them. The CDR3 has 14 amino acids. The germline V gene has CDR1 SQVTM and CDR2 ANQGSEA. CDR3 protein: CSVASYENYNEQFF. The CDR3 DNA reads as TGCAGCGTTGCGTCGTACGAGAACTACAATGAGCAGTTCTTC.

The chain links TRBV7-2 to TRBJ2-1, with 9 nucleotides matching TRBD2. This CDR3 spans 16 amino acids. Unmatched junction bases numbered 9, after V lost 5 bases and J lost 4 bases. Per germline, CDR1 SGHTA and CDR2 FQGNSA. The CDR3 loop is CASSMSGRLSYNEQFF. Written as DNA, the CDR3 is TGTGCCAGCAGCATGAGCGGGAGGCTATCATACAATGAGCAGTTCTTC.

This sequence joins TRBV18 and TRBJ2-7; D might be TRBD2 (6 bases). Trimming shortened V by 3 bases and J by 5 bases, and 23 bases separated the two germline ends. From germline, CDR1 is KGHSH and CDR2 LQKENI. The CDR3 length is 17 residues. The CDR3 nucleotides read TGTGCCAGCTCACCGTGGAGGGTTAAGGGAAGTTTCCACGAGCAGTACTTC. Its translation: CASSPWRVKGSFHEQYF.

This chain uses TRBV10-2 with TRBJ2-7, with 8 positions matching TRBD2. The CDR3 sequence is 17 residues long. V dropped 3 bases and J dropped 4; count of bases not matched to a gene: 14. Germline V gene sequence: CDR1 WSHSY, CDR2 SAAADI. The CDR3 region has the DNA TGCGCCAGCAGTGAAGAAACTAGCGGTCCCGAATTTTACGAGCAGTACTTC. Its translation is CASSEETSGPEFYEQYF.

The chain has TRBV13 and TRBJ2-5; 7 nucleotides align to TRBD2. CDR1 PRHDT and CDR2 FYEKMQ come from the germline V gene (reference sequence). The V and J ends lost 0 bases and 2 bases, in that order; junction bases with no gene match: 6. The CDR3 is made up of 16 amino acids. The CDR3 is CASSLGRAGRQETQYF. CDR3 coding DNA: TGTGCCAGCAGCTTAGGCCGAGCGGGAAGACAAGAGACCCAGTACTTC.

This chain links TRBV7-8 with TRBJ2-5; D is perhaps TRBD2 (6 bases). The better agreement between TRBJ2-7 and the DNA end casts doubt on the J call. Germline assignment: CDR1 SGHVS and CDR2 FQNEAQ. This CDR3 spans 18 amino acids. As DNA, the CDR3 is TGTGCCAGCAGCTTAGGCGCGGGAACAGGCCTAAGCTCCTACGAGCAGTACTTC. Protein: CASSLGAGTGLSSYEQYF.

The CDR3 DNA sequence: TGTGCCAGCAGTGAGTTGGACAGGAACTATGGCTACACCTTC. Translating it yields CASSELDRNYGYTF. The rearrangement uses TRBV2 and TRBJ1-2; 7 nucleotides agree with TRBD1. J lost 2 bases, V lost 3 bases, and 3 bases had no gene match. CDR1 is SNHLY and CDR2 is FYNNEI in the germline V gene. The CDR3 is 14 amino acids.